This entry concerns a single T cell receptor (beta chain). Some clones are missing from TCRdb's copy, which holds only in-frame ones; the method was immunoSEQ multiplex PCR. The table lists some 350,000 clones, about 90% of them singletons. Germline loops: CDR1 SGHTA, CDR2 FQGNSA. The CDR3 spans 13 residues. Trimming cost V 5 bases and J 7 bases, with 11 bases left between them. The data belong to a study of blood T cell repertoires in COVID-19. The V call is TRBV7-2, the J call TRBJ1-4; the D is unclear. This receptor was taken from a man younger than 35 with active or convalescent COVID-19. Sequences were obtained from peripheral blood. The CDR3 loop is CASSDRFSEKLFF. The CDR3 DNA reads TGTGCCAGCAGCGATCGATTTAGTGAAAAACTGTTTTTT.